This T cell receptor beta chain was observed in a study of control samples from healthy donors and cancer patients. Germline lookup yields CDR1 MNHEY and CDR2 SVGAGI. V shed 4 bases, J shed 7 bases, and the junction held 11 bases outside the gene matches. The CDR3 covers 16 residues. Assay used: immunoSEQ multiplex PCR; TCRdb lists only in-frame clones, some missing. The data contain about 40,000 clones, roughly nine tenths of them singletons. The V gene is TRBV6-5, the J gene TRBJ2-2; 8 nucleotides agree with TRBD2. The sequence derives from a woman in her forties or fifties in good health. The sample taken for sequencing was blood. The CDR3 loop reads CASSSGGAESYGELFF. CDR3 in DNA: TGTGCCAGCAGTTCGGGGGGGGCTGAGTCGTACGGGGAGCTGTTTTTT.